The T cell receptor (beta chain) described here comes from a study of cytomegalovirus exposure and HLA in healthy donors. Background on the study: Later analysis reported that the 110 or so validation repertoires shared the platform of the 650 to 700 first-cohort repertoires. Findings of the study overall: Cytomegalovirus association was listed for 164 TCR beta chains. TCR sequences were mostly rare, though some public TCRs occurred in many donors.

While the first cohort had hundreds of subjects, the donors belonged to the separate validation cohort of roughly 130 subjects. This clone occurred once. The antigen remains undetermined. Trimming removed 3 bases from V and 4 bases from J, with 15 bases in between. Germline lookup yields CDR1 MDHEN and CDR2 SYDVKM. There are 15 residues in the CDR3. The table came from immunoSEQ multiplex PCR; TCRdb's copy has only in-frame clones and leaves some out. The table lists some 49,000 clones, roughly 92% of them singletons. What was sequenced was PBMCs. The V gene is TRBV28, the J gene TRBJ1-1; D may be TRBD1 (5 bases). The sequence came from a man younger than 35 in good health and CMV-seronegative. CDR3 loop: CASSLVRRGGTEAFF. The CDR3 DNA sequence: TGTGCCAGCAGTTTGGTGAGAAGGGGCGGCACTGAAGCTTTCTTT.